The text below deals with one TCR beta chain. The antigen is unknown. Assay used: immunoSEQ multiplex PCR; TCRdb lists only in-frame clones, some missing. The data show 2 million or so clones, 95% seen once. The data were taken from a study of shared clonotypes between healthy human individuals. Study-wide findings and caveats: Against clonotypes common to all four donors, non-shared ones had lower generation probabilities. Genetic and exposure-history diversity was limited by the small donor number.

The germline CDR1 and CDR2 sequences are KGHSH and LQKENI. J lost 8 bases, V lost 0 bases, and 4 bases had no gene match. The CDR3 extends over 15 amino acids. Memory CD4+ cells were the fraction left after CD45RA+ naive selection. The clonotype comes from a man between 18 and 29 years old in good health. The chain couples TRBV18 to TRBJ1-2, with 12 bases identical to TRBD1. Sequencing was done on a sample of naive CD4+ T cells sorted from blood. Regarding subset: CD45RA+ positively selected. CDR3 protein: CASSPPGTGGRGYTF. The CDR3 DNA sequence: TGTGCCAGCTCACCACCCGGGACAGGGGGCCGGGGCTACACCTTC.